This TCR beta chain was observed in a study of cytomegalovirus exposure and HLA in healthy donors. Whole-study context: According to later analysis, the same platform produced the 120 validation and approximately 700 first-cohort repertoires. General observations from the study: Reported performance of the classifier showed diagnosis of cytomegalovirus status with high specificity and sensitivity.

Profiled with immunoSEQ multiplex PCR; TCRdb holds only in-frame clones, not every one. The repertoire holds 150,000 to 170,000 clones, with more than 70% as singletons. V lost 3 bases and J lost 6, with 17 bases in between. The germline V gene has CDR1 MNHNS and CDR2 SASEGT. The CDR3 contains 15 residues. This clone has a handful of counts. Antigen specificity is unknown. The donors were part of the roughly 110-subject validation cohort, which stood apart from the approximately 630-subject first cohort. Sequencing used PBMCs. V is TRBV6-1 and J is TRBJ2-5; weak D call: TRBD2 (6 bases). The sequence came from a human donor in good health. CDR3 DNA: TGTGCCAGCAGTGAGCGGGACGACGCGGAGAAGACCCAGTACTTC. It specifies CASSERDDAEKTQYF.